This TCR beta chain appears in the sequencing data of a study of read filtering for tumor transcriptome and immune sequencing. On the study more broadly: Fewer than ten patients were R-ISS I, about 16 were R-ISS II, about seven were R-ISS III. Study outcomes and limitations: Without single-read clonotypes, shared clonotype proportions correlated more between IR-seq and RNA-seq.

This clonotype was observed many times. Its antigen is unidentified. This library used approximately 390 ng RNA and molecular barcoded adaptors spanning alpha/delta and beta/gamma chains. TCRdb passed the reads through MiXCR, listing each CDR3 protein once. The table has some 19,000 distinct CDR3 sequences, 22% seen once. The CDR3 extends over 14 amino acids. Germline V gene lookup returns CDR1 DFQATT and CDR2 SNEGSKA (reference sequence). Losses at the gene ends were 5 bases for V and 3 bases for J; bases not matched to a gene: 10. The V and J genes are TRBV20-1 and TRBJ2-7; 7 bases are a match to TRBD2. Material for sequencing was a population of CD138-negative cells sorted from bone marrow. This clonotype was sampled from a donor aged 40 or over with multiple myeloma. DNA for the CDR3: TGCAGTGCTGGGACGGGAGTAGCGGGCTACGAGCAGTACTTC. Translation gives CSAGTGVAGYEQYF.